This record covers a single T cell receptor (beta chain). The antigen remains undetermined. TCRdb ran MiXCR on the reads and lists one entry per CDR3 protein. The data hold approximately 910,000 distinct CDR3 sequences, with roughly 31% observed a single time. Germline lookup yields CDR1 SGHVS and CDR2 FQNEAQ. V was pared by 5 bases and J by 0 bases, with 10 bases between. There are 14 residues in the CDR3. This record belongs to a study of T cell repertoires in cytomegalovirus infection. The starting material was cultured CD8+ T cells from PBMCs, obtained from culture after CMV antigen stimulation. V and J are TRBV7-8 and TRBJ1-1; tentatively, D is TRBD1 (5 bases). The clonotype originates from a human donor in good health (CMV status not recorded). Some clones in this sample may be carry-over from other donors' samples. Here the CDR3 DNA reads TGTGCCAGCAGCAGGGACCTAATGAACACTGAAGCTTTCTTT. Protein sequence: CASSRDLMNTEAFF.